Following are 19 T cell receptor beta chains from one sample sequenced in a study of shared clonotypes between healthy human individuals. Using immunoSEQ multiplex PCR, the repertoire was profiled, and TCRdb retains in-frame clones only, with some absent. The sample holds approximately 720,000 clones, 92% seen once. The naive CD8 subset, CD45RO-negative cells positively selected for CCR7, excluded terminally differentiated effector memory CD45RA+ cells. What was sequenced was naive CD8+ T cells sorted from blood. These receptors were taken from a man aged 30 to 45 in good health.

This chain connects TRBV27 to TRBJ1-1; D gene uncertain. This CDR3 contains 11 residues. Trimming took 7 bases from V and 8 from J, leaving 11 bases between them. Germline V CDR1 and CDR2: MNHEY, SMNVEV (reference sequence). CDR3 residues: CASTRIREAFF. In DNA, the CDR3 is TGTGCCAGCACCCGAATCAGAGAAGCTTTCTTT.

As DNA, the CDR3 is TGTGCCAGCAGTTTGACATCCCACTATGGCTACACCTTC. It encodes CASSLTSHYGYTF. The chain carries TRBV28 and TRBJ1-2; D unclear. Germline V gene data show CDR1 as MDHEN and CDR2 as SYDVKM. The CDR3 has 13 amino acids. V was trimmed by 3 bases and J by 3 bases, leaving 8 bases between them.

The chain links TRBV14 to TRBJ2-5, with D unresolved. Germline V CDR1 and CDR2: SGHDN, FVKESK. This CDR3 spans 14 amino acids. Trimming shortened V by 2 bases and J by 2 bases, and 9 bases separated the two germline ends. The CDR3 DNA is TGTGCCAGCAGCCAACCAAGATTGCAAGAGACCCAGTACTTC. Translating gives CASSQPRLQETQYF.

The chain joins TRBV28 to TRBJ2-3; D ambiguous. Germline values: CDR1 MDHEN, CDR2 SYDVKM. The V end was cut by 7 bases, the J end by 0 bases, with 14 bases between. This CDR3 contains 15 residues. DNA for the CDR3: TGTGCCAGCACACCATCGCTGGCTAGCACAGATACGCAGTATTTT. It specifies CASTPSLASTDTQYF.

This sequence joins TRBV6-1 and TRBJ1-1; unclear D gene. Germline loops: CDR1 MNHNS, CDR2 SASEGT. The V end lost 3 bases, the J end lost 0 bases, and 8 bases lay between the germline ends. The CDR3 loop spans 14 amino acids. CDR3 region: CASSDELMNTEAFF. The CDR3 DNA reads as TGTGCCAGCAGTGATGAGCTAATGAACACTGAAGCTTTCTTT.

A single count supports this clone. This chain uses TRBV27 with TRBJ2-7; 8 nucleotides agree with TRBD1. J gave up 6 bases and V 0 bases, and 1 base lay outside the gene matches. The CDR3 sequence is 13 residues long. Per the germline V gene, CDR1 is MNHEY and CDR2 is SMNVEV (reference sequence). The CDR3 DNA sequence: TGTGCCAGCAGTTTATCAACAGGGGGCGAGCAGTACTTC. It is translated as CASSLSTGGEQYF.

The chain has TRBV9 and TRBJ2-1; 10 bases are shared with TRBD2. This CDR3 has 17 residues. V lost 3 bases and J lost 4; bases outside the gene matches: 10. CDR1 SGDLS and CDR2 YYNGEE come from the germline V gene. The CDR3 DNA follows: TGTGCCAGCAGCGATCCCGCTAGCGGGAGTCCTTACAATGAGCAGTTCTTC. Protein product: CASSDPASGSPYNEQFF.

The chain employs TRBV27 and TRBJ2-7, with TRBD2 matching 7 bases. V trimming: 3 bases; J trimming: 3 bases; junction bases outside the gene matches: 8. Per germline, CDR1 MNHEY and CDR2 SMNVEV (reference sequence). The CDR3 contains 15 residues. In nucleotides, the CDR3 is TGTGCCAGCAGTTTCGGCCGGGGGGTCGGCTACGAGCAGTACTTC. Translated, it gives CASSFGRGVGYEQYF.

This clone was seen just once. V usage is TRBV10-3 and J usage is TRBJ2-1; a weak D match, TRBD2 (6 bases). CDR1 and CDR2 (germline): ENHRY, SYGVKD. The CDR3 consists of 13 residues. V lost 6 bases and J 1 base, leaving 7 bases between the germline ends. The CDR3 DNA follows: TGTGCCATCAGGGAGGGTTCCTACAATGAGCAGTTCTTC. Encoded protein: CAIREGSYNEQFF.

The V and J genes are TRBV5-1 and TRBJ1-1, with 9 bases lining up with TRBD1. Trimming at V came to 4 bases and at J to 1 base, leaving 2 bases not matched to a gene. The germline V gene encodes CDR1 SGHRS and CDR2 YFSETQ. The CDR3 extends over 14 amino acids. CDR3 DNA: TGCGCCAGCAGCATGACAGGGGGGAACACTGAAGCTTTCTTT. Translating it yields CASSMTGGNTEAFF.

V and J are TRBV18 and TRBJ2-3; 8 nucleotides line up with TRBD2. J was trimmed by 2 bases and V by 6 bases; bases with no gene match: 4. Germline V CDR1 and CDR2: KGHSH, LQKENI. There are 14 residues in the CDR3. CDR3 coding DNA: TGTGCCAGCTCCATAGCGGGGACCACAGATACGCAGTATTTT. Residues: CASSIAGTTDTQYF.

The gene calls are TRBV27 and TRBJ2-1, with 7 positions matching TRBD1. Germline trimming cut 3 bases from V and 8 bases from J; bases unmatched to any gene: 7. Germline CDR1 MNHEY, CDR2 SMNVEV (reference sequence). The CDR3 is 14 amino acids. The CDR3 protein is CASSFSRGLDEQFF. The CDR3, as DNA: TGTGCCAGCAGTTTTTCGAGGGGGCTGGATGAGCAGTTCTTC.

Only one count was recorded for this clone. The chain recombines TRBV7-9 with TRBJ2-3; possibly TRBD2 for D (6 bases). Germline V gives CDR1 SEHNR, CDR2 FQNEAQ (reference sequence). V was trimmed by 3 bases and J by 0 bases, leaving 16 bases between them. This CDR3 has 17 residues. This CDR3 reads CASSFRSVAVSTDTQYF. The CDR3 DNA sequence: TGTGCCAGCAGCTTTAGAAGTGTAGCGGTAAGCACAGATACGCAGTATTTT.

Comments on this clone: Distinct nucleotide sequences in the sample also encode this CDR3. The V and J genes are TRBV27 and TRBJ1-4, with D uncertain. Trimming removed 3 bases at V and 7 bases at J, with 3 bases between. CDR1 and CDR2 (germline): MNHEY, SMNVEV (reference sequence). CDR3 length: 11 amino acids. CDR3 nucleotide sequence: TGTGCCAGCAGTTTCGGTGAAAAACTGTTTTTT. This encodes CASSFGEKLFF.

The J gene is TRBJ2-1, the V gene TRBV6-4; 11 bases align to TRBD2. CDR3 length: 16 amino acids. Looked up from germline, CDR1 is MRHNA and CDR2 is SNTAGT. V shed 0 bases, J shed 3 bases, and the junction held 1 base outside the gene matches. CDR3 region: CASSDSGTSGYNEQFF. As DNA, the CDR3 is TGTGCCAGCAGTGACTCCGGGACTAGCGGCTACAATGAGCAGTTCTTC.

This clone appeared a single time. J is TRBJ2-3 and V is TRBV28; 11 nucleotides align to TRBD2. CDR1 and CDR2 (germline): MDHEN, SYDVKM. CDR3 length: 16 residues. J gave up 1 base and V 6 bases, and 6 bases lay outside the gene matches. Here the CDR3 DNA reads TGTGCCAGCAGCGATAGCGGGAGGGGAGGCACAGATACGCAGTATTTT. Its protein product is CASSDSGRGGTDTQYF.

This clone showed up just once. The rearrangement links TRBV11-2 to TRBJ2-4; maybe TRBD2 (6 bases). V shed 5 bases and J shed 0 bases, with 17 bases lying between them. The CDR3 spans 17 residues. Germline V gene data show CDR1 as SGHAT and CDR2 as FQNNGV. The CDR3 loop is CASSLSSSGIAKNIQYF. The CDR3, as DNA: TGTGCCAGCAGCCTCTCAAGTAGCGGAATAGCCAAAAACATTCAGTACTTC.

The chain uses TRBV5-6 and TRBJ2-7; no clear D gene. Trimming removed 3 bases from V and 1 base from J, with 14 bases in between. Germline V gives CDR1 SGHDT, CDR2 YYEEEE. This CDR3 has 15 amino acids. The CDR3 region has the DNA TGTGCCAGCAGCTCTCGCCAGGCCGTATCCTACGAGCAGTACTTC. Residues: CASSSRQAVSYEQYF.

V is TRBV19 and J is TRBJ1-1; a weak D match, TRBD1 (5 bases). In germline, CDR1 is LNHDA, CDR2 SQIVND (reference sequence). The CDR3 extends over 15 amino acids. Trimming stripped 4 bases from V and 10 bases from J, with 22 bases between. The CDR3 region is CASSSSRVFEVGAFF. DNA for the CDR3: TGTGCCAGTAGTAGCTCCAGGGTTTTCGAGGTCGGAGCTTTCTTT. Full variable domain (missing parts from reference TRBV19 and TRBJ1-1): DGGITQSPKYLFRKEGQNVTLSCEQNLNHDAMYWYRQDPGQGLRLIYYSQIVNDFQKGDIAEGYSVSREKKESFPLTVTSAQKNPTAFYLCASSSSRVFEVGAFFGQGTRLTVV.